This T cell receptor (beta chain) was recorded in a study of T-cell memory formation after mild COVID-19. Across the whole study: TCR clusters were largely donor specific.

Looked up from germline, CDR1 is DFQATT and CDR2 is SNEGSKA (reference sequence). The CDR3 runs to 18 residues. Regarding this clonotype: Its specificity is not known.

Study-wide results and caveats: Contracting clones from day 15 to 85 showed balanced CD4/CD8; later expanders favored CD4+. Researchers found some responding clones in pre-infection memory, a sign that cross-reactive memory joined.

Using its own MiXCR run on the 5' RACE reads, TCRdb lists one record per CDR3 protein. The sample contains roughly 310,000 distinct CDR3 sequences, about 15% of which appear only once. The receptor was derived from a man aged 18 to 30 who had mild COVID-19 (a few samples of this study predate the infection). Cell type and time point are not known. The chain links TRBV20-1 to TRBJ2-3, with TRBD2 matching 9 bases. Material: PBMCs or a T cell subset sorted from them (not recorded which). The CDR3 bases are TGCAGAGCCCTCAAGGTGGTAGCGGGGGACCGACGCACAGATACGCAGTATTTT. Translation gives CRALKVVAGDRRTDTQYF.